Listed here are 15 T cell receptor beta chains from one sample, sequenced in a study of cytomegalovirus exposure and HLA in healthy donors. Amplification used 60 Vbeta primers and 13 Jbeta primers. Generated by immunoSEQ multiplex PCR, the TCRdb table keeps only in-frame clones and is missing some. The sample carries 200,000 to 250,000 clones, 70% to 85% recorded once. Sequencing was done on a sample of PBMCs. All receptors derive from a male donor in good health and CMV-seronegative.

The chain has TRBV5-4 and TRBJ2-7, with TRBD1 identical over 9 bases. Trimming removed 2 bases from V and 9 bases from J; junction bases left unmatched: 12. This CDR3 region has 15 residues. The germline V gene encodes CDR1 SGHNT and CDR2 YYREEE (reference sequence). CDR3 DNA sequence: TGTGCCAGCAGCTTTAAAGGGGCCATGACAGGGGGGCAGTACTTC. Residues: CASSFKGAMTGGQYF.

V gene TRBV19 combines with J gene TRBJ1-5; maybe TRBD1 (5 bases). Germline V gene data show CDR1 as LNHDA and CDR2 as SQIVND (reference sequence). The CDR3 contains 15 residues. V lost 5 bases and J 5 bases, leaving 16 bases between the germline ends. In nucleotides, the CDR3 is TGTGCCAGTAGTCGAGCAGGGTCACGGGATCAGCCCCAGCATTTT. The encoded protein is CASSRAGSRDQPQHF.

The chain joins TRBV27 to TRBJ2-1; tentatively, D is TRBD2 (5 bases). In germline, CDR1 is MNHEY, CDR2 SMNVEV (reference sequence). This CDR3 is built from 15 residues. V lost 6 bases and J lost 0, with 12 bases in between. In nucleotides, the CDR3 is TGTGCCAGCAGATGGTTGGGGAGCTCCTACAATGAGCAGTTCTTC. Amino acid sequence: CASRWLGSSYNEQFF.

V usage is TRBV2 and J usage is TRBJ1-2; D ambiguous. The V end was cut by 3 bases, the J end by 7 bases, with 12 bases between. Germline V gene sequence: CDR1 SNHLY, CDR2 FYNNEI. This CDR3 has 13 amino acids. CDR3 in amino acids: CASSESQLAGYTF. The DNA for the CDR3 is TGTGCCAGCAGTGAGAGCCAGTTAGCTGGCTACACCTTC.

V and J are TRBV25-1 and TRBJ2-1; 12 positions match TRBD2. This CDR3 contains 16 residues. V gave up 2 bases and J gave up 7 bases; unmatched junction bases: 6. CDR1 MGHDK and CDR2 SYGVNS come from the germline V gene. The CDR3 bases are TGTGCCAGCAGTGAAAATCGGCTAGCGGGAGGGAATGAGCAGTTCTTC. Translation: CASSENRLAGGNEQFF.

This sequence joins TRBV18 and TRBJ2-7; D is possibly TRBD2 (6 bases). There are 15 residues in the CDR3. The V end was cut by 3 bases, the J end by 3 bases, with 15 bases between. Germline CDR1 KGHSH, CDR2 LQKENI. The CDR3 nucleotides are TGTGCCAGCTCACCCCTCCCGACGGGAGACTACGAGCAGTACTTC. Amino acids: CASSPLPTGDYEQYF.

The chain employs TRBV27 and TRBJ2-7, with D possibly being TRBD1 (6 bases). CDR3 length: 13 residues. V lost 3 bases, J lost 3 bases, and 9 bases lay in between. Germline-derived CDR1 and CDR2 are MNHEY and SMNVEV (reference sequence). The CDR3 region is CASSFVQGYEQYF. CDR3 nucleotide sequence: TGTGCCAGCAGTTTTGTACAGGGCTACGAGCAGTACTTC.

The rearrangement uses TRBV9 and TRBJ2-7; the match to TRBD2 covers 11 bases. V gave up 4 bases and J gave up 2 bases; unmatched junction bases: 5. The CDR3 loop spans 15 amino acids. CDR1 is SGDLS and CDR2 is YYNGEE in the germline V gene. CDR3 region: CASSPGLADTYEQYF. The CDR3 DNA reads as TGTGCCAGCAGCCCGGGACTAGCGGATACCTACGAGCAGTACTTC.

This chain joins TRBV9 and TRBJ2-5; D possibly corresponds to TRBD2 (6 bases). The CDR3 is 16 residues long. Germline V gives CDR1 SGDLS, CDR2 YYNGEE. Trimming pared 0 bases from V and 4 bases from J, leaving 16 bases between. CDR3 amino acids: CASSVAGAGWGETQYF. The CDR3 nucleotides are TGTGCCAGCAGCGTAGCTGGGGCGGGATGGGGAGAGACCCAGTACTTC.

This chain links TRBV6-5 with TRBJ2-5; no reliable D call. The J call may be faulty, since TRBJ2-7 better matches the DNA end. This CDR3 spans 12 amino acids. Germline V gene data show CDR1 as MNHEY and CDR2 as SVGAGI. CDR3 DNA sequence: TGTGCCAGCAGTAAAAGCAACTACGAGCAGTACTTC. It is translated as CASSKSNYEQYF.

The chain uses TRBV6-1 and TRBJ2-7, with D tentatively TRBD2 (6 bases). This CDR3 has 14 amino acids. Trimming took off 8 bases at V and 2 bases at J, with 16 bases between the two ends. Germline values: CDR1 MNHNS, CDR2 SASEGT. The CDR3, as DNA: TGTGCCAGCCGGGTGGGGGGAACGGCCTACGAGCAGTACTTC. Protein sequence: CASRVGGTAYEQYF.

The J gene is TRBJ1-2, the V gene TRBV30, with TRBD1 matching 7 bases. Looked up from germline, CDR1 is GTSNPN and CDR2 is SVGIG (reference sequence). V was clipped by 1 base and J by 4 bases; unmatched bases: 9. The CDR3 spans 15 residues. The CDR3 loop reads CAWSGGTGAAYGYTF. The CDR3 region has the DNA TGTGCCTGGAGTGGCGGTACAGGGGCTGCCTATGGCTACACCTTC.

The CDR3 nucleotides are TGTGCCAGCAGCTTAGAAGGGGGCTCCTACAATGAGCAGTTCTTC. Protein sequence: CASSLEGGSYNEQFF. The chain recombines TRBV7-9 with TRBJ2-1; possible D gene TRBD1, 6 bases. Trimming took 1 base from V and 0 from J, leaving 7 bases between them. Germline CDR1 is SEHNR and CDR2 is FQNEAQ (reference sequence). The CDR3 consists of 15 residues.

The V call is TRBV6-5, the J call TRBJ1-5; TRBD1 might be the D (5 bases). Germline values: CDR1 MNHEY, CDR2 SVGAGI. V was pared by 6 bases and J by 2 bases, with 8 bases between. The CDR3 contains 13 residues. CDR3 amino acids: CASRDTGNQPQHF. CDR3 DNA sequence: TGTGCCAGCAGGGACACGGGCAATCAGCCCCAGCATTTT.

As for this clone: Other DNA sequences within the sample encode an identical CDR3. The CDR3 nucleotides read TGTGCCAGCTCACCGGGACAGGGGGTGAGCACTGAAGCTTTCTTT. This encodes CASSPGQGVSTEAFF. The rearrangement uses TRBV18 and TRBJ1-1; 11 bases line up with TRBD1. The V gene's germline CDR1 is KGHSH and CDR2 LQKENI. The length of the CDR3 is 15 residues. With V trimmed by 3 bases and J by 4 bases, 4 bases remained unmatched.